This T cell receptor (beta chain) was observed in a study of blood T cell repertoires in COVID-19. Study details: The United States, Italy and Spain supplied acute and convalescent COVID-19 samples. Sources were T cells, B-cell-depleted T cells, or PBMCs; the material itself was cDNA or gDNA.

Original handling: Amplification with reference gene primers provided the estimates of nucleated cell counts. Generated by immunoSEQ multiplex PCR, the TCRdb table keeps only in-frame clones and is missing some. V and J calls and clone size are those listed in that table; D and trimming were worked out from the DNA. The sample contains 90,000 to 130,000 clones, about three quarters of which appear only once. The ends were cut back, 4 bases at V and 0 bases at J, with 4 bases in the middle. Germline CDR1 SQVTM, CDR2 ANQGSEA. The CDR3 covers 11 residues. The sample consisted of peripheral blood. This receptor was taken from a woman aged 80 or over with active or convalescent COVID-19. This chain uses TRBV29-1 with TRBJ2-7; D gene ambiguous. This CDR3 reads CSVAVSYEQYF. CDR3 DNA sequence: TGCAGCGTTGCAGTCTCCTACGAGCAGTACTTC.